Described below is a single T cell receptor (beta chain) sequence and its context. Original data processing: Estimated nucleated cell counts came from reference gene primer amplification. Profiled with immunoSEQ multiplex PCR; TCRdb holds only in-frame clones, not every one. V and J calls and clone size are given by that table; D and trimming were obtained from the DNA. The sample contains over 250,000 clones, approximately 93% of which appear only once. Germline CDR1 and CDR2: MGHRA and YSYEKL. This CDR3 contains 15 residues. The V end lost 3 bases, the J end lost 1 base, and 13 bases lay between the germline ends. The data were obtained in a study of blood T cell repertoires in COVID-19. While infection was still active, Seattle patients were enrolled and then followed longitudinally.

The sample was peripheral blood. The origin of this receptor is a woman aged 25 to 45 with COVID-19, enrolled during active disease. This sequence joins TRBV4-1 and TRBJ2-7; D possibly corresponds to TRBD1 (6 bases). CDR3 loop: CASSQGHQESYEQYF. Here the CDR3 DNA reads TGCGCCAGCAGCCAGGGACATCAGGAATCCTACGAGCAGTACTTC.